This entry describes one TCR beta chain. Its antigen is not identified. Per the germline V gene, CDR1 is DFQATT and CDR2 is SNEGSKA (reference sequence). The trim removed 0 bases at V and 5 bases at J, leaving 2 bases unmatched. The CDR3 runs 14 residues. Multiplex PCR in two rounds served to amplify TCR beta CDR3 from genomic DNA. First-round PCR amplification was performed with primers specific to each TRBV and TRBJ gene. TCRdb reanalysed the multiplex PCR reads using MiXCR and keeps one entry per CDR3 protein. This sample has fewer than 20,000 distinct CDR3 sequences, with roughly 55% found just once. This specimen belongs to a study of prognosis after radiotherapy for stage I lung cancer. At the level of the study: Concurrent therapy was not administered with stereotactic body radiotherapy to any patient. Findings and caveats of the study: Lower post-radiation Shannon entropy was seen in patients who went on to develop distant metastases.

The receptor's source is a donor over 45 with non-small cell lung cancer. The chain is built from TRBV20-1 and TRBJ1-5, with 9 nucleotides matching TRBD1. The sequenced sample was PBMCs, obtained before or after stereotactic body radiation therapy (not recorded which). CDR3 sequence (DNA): TGCAGTGCTAGAGAAACAGGGGGCCATCAGCCCCAGCATTTT. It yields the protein CSARETGGHQPQHF.